The subject of this entry is one T cell receptor beta chain. This sample is drawn from a study of blood T cell repertoires in COVID-19. Study-wide background: T cells, B-cell-depleted T cells, or PBMCs supplied cDNA or gDNA.

In the authors' methods: Amplification from reference gene primers served as the basis for estimated nucleated cell counts. Sequencing used immunoSEQ multiplex PCR; TCRdb keeps in-frame clones, though not all of them. V and J calls and clone size are those listed in that table; D and trimming were worked out from the DNA. The table lists 250,000 to 300,000 clones, about nine tenths of them singletons. Germline CDR1 and CDR2: MNHEY and SVGAGI. There are 15 residues in the CDR3. V lost 3 bases and J lost 5, with 16 bases in between. The chain is built from TRBV6-5 and TRBJ1-2; a possible D gene is TRBD1 (6 bases). This clonotype was obtained from a woman under 40 with active or convalescent COVID-19. What was sequenced was peripheral blood. The CDR3 loop is CASSYQTGGRYGYTF. In nucleotides, the CDR3 is TGTGCCAGCAGTTATCAAACCGGGGGGCGGTATGGCTACACCTTC.